A single sample is the source of the 8 T cell receptor beta chains below, sequenced in a study of T cell repertoires in cytomegalovirus infection. One entry per CDR3 protein results from TCRdb running MiXCR on the reads. The sample has some 300,000 distinct CDR3 sequences; around 10% are singletons. Sequenced material: PBMCs. The source is a human donor in good health (CMV status not recorded). Some clones in this sample may be carry-over from other donors' samples.

This clonotype was detected ten times or more. The CDR3 region has the DNA TGCAGCGTTGCTTTGGAGAGCGGCACTGAAGCTTTCTTT. Translation: CSVALESGTEAFF. The chain recombines TRBV29-1 with TRBJ1-1, with D uncertain. Trimming removed 4 bases from V and 4 bases from J, with 13 bases in between. CDR1 is SQVTM and CDR2 is ANQGSEA in the germline V gene. CDR3 length: 13 amino acids.

The sample holds many counts of this clonotype. This chain links TRBV12-3 or TRBV12-4 with TRBJ2-5; 7 nucleotides agree with TRBD2. The V gene end was trimmed by 4 bases and the J gene end by 7 bases; junction bases not matched to a gene: 6. The CDR3 is 13 residues long. This CDR3 reads CASSSAGDGTQYF. The CDR3 DNA is TGTGCCAGCAGTTCGGCGGGGGACGGGACCCAGTACTTC.

The genes are TRBV6-1 and TRBJ2-6, with TRBD1 as a possible D gene (5 bases). The germline CDR1 and CDR2 sequences are MNHNS and SASEGT. V lost 6 bases, J lost 0 bases, and 12 bases lay in between. The CDR3 covers 16 residues. Here the CDR3 DNA reads TGTGCCAGCAGCCCCAGGGCCCTCTCTGGGGCCAACGTCCTGACTTTC. Translation: CASSPRALSGANVLTF.

There are a few counts of this clonotype. The chain joins TRBV29-1 to TRBJ2-1; D remains unclear. Germline-derived CDR1 and CDR2 are SQVTM and ANQGSEA. The V end lost 7 bases, the J end lost 5 bases, and 15 bases lay between the germline ends. This CDR3 spans 13 amino acids. The CDR3 protein is CSARTQLNNEQFF. The CDR3 DNA sequence: TGCAGCGCCCGGACCCAACTGAACAATGAGCAGTTCTTC.

This chain links TRBV2 with TRBJ1-1, with 9 bases fitting TRBD1. The V segment lost 4 bases and the J segment 5 bases; nucleotides outside the gene matches: 8. CDR3 length: 15 amino acids. Germline-derived CDR1 and CDR2 are SNHLY and FYNNEI. CDR3 sequence (DNA): TGTGCCAGCAGTGCGAAGAGGGGGACAGGGACTGAAGCTTTCTTT. It specifies CASSAKRGTGTEAFF.

This clonotype was detected ten times or more. V and J are TRBV7-2 and TRBJ2-2; a possible D gene is TRBD2 (5 bases). The CDR3 covers 14 residues. Trimming took 3 bases from V and 6 from J, leaving 11 bases between them. CDR1 is SGHTA and CDR2 is FQGNSA in the germline V gene. CDR3 sequence reads: CASSFSRDAGELFF. The DNA for the CDR3 is TGTGCCAGCAGCTTTAGCCGGGATGCCGGGGAGCTGTTTTTT.

This clonotype was counted between two and nine times. This rearrangement joins TRBV10-3 to TRBJ1-1; 10 bases map to TRBD1. Germline CDR1 ENHRY, CDR2 SYGVKD. This CDR3 region has 18 residues. J lost 0 bases, V lost 6 bases, and 13 bases had no gene match. The CDR3: CAIRIAARGQGMNTEAFF. The CDR3 DNA sequence: TGTGCCATCAGGATTGCTGCGAGGGGACAGGGGATGAACACTGAAGCTTTCTTT.

V and J are TRBV20-1 and TRBJ2-7, with D possibly called TRBD1 or TRBD2 (5 bases each). V lost 0 bases and J 0 bases, leaving 12 bases between the germline ends. This CDR3 is built from 15 residues. Looked up from germline, CDR1 is DFQATT and CDR2 is SNEGSKA (reference sequence). CDR3 sequence reads: CSARDGRGLSYEQYF. The CDR3 nucleotides are TGCAGTGCTAGAGATGGACGGGGCCTCTCCTACGAGCAGTACTTC.